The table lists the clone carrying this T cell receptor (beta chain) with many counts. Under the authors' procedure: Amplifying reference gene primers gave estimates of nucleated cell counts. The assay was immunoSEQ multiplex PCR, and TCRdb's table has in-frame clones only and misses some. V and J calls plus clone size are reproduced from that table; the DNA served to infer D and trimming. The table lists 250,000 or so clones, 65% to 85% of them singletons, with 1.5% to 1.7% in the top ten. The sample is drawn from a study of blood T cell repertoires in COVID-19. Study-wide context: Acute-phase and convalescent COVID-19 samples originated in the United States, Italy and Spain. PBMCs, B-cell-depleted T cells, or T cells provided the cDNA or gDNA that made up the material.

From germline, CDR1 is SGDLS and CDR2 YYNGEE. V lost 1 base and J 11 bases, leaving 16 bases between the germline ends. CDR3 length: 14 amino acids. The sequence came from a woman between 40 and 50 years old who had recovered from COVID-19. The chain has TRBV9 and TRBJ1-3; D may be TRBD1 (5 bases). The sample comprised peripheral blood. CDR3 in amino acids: CASSVSGSVEAIYF. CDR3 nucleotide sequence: TGTGCCAGCAGCGTATCAGGGTCAGTTGAAGCCATATATTTT.